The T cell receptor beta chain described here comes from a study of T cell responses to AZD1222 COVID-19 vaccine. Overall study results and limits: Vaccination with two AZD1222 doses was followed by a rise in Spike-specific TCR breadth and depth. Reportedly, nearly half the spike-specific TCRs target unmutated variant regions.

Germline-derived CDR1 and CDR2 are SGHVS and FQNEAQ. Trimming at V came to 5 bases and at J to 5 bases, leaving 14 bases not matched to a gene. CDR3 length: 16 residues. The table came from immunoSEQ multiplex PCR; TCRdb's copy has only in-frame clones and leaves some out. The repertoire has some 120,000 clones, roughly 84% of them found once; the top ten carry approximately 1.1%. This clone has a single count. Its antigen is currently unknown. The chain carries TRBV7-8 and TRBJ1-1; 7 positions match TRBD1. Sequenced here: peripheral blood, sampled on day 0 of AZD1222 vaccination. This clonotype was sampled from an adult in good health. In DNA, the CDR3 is TGTGCCAGCAGCCCGAGAGGGGGCAGGGGGAATACTGAAGCTTTCTTT. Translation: CASSPRGGRGNTEAFF.